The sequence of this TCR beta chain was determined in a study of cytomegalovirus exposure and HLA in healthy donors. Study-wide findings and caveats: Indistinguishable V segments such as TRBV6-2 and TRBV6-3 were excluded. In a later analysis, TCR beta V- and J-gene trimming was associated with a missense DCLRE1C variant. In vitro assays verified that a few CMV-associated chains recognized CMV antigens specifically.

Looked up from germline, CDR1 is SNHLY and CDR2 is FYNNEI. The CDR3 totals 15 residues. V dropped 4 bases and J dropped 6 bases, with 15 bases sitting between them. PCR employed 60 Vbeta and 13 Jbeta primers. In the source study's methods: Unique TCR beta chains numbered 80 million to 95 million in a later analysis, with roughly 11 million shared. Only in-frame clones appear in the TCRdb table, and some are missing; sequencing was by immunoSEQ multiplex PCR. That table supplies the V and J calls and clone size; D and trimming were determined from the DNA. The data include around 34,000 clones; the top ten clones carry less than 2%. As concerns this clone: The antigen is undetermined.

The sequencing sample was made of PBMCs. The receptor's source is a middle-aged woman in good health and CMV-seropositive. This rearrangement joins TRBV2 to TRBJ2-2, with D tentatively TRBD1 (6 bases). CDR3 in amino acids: CASSVGRTAPGELFF. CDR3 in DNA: TGTGCCAGCAGTGTGGGGCGGACAGCCCCCGGGGAGCTGTTTTTT.